These 2 T cell receptor beta chains share one sample of origin, sequenced in a study of T cells in Graves' hyperthyroidism and ophthalmopathy. RNA transcripts served as the template for amplifying TCR beta CDR3 regions. The HTBI primer set served for first-round RT-PCR of the TCR CDR3. TCRdb fed the multiplex PCR reads into MiXCR, producing one record per CDR3 protein. The sample includes about 540,000 distinct CDR3 sequences, under 60% seen only once; the top ten take more than 7.5%. The sequenced material came from peripheral blood or thyroid tissue (not recorded which). The receptor source for this set is a woman aged 18-29 years with Graves' hyperthyroidism.

This clonotype was recorded only once. This chain joins TRBV10-3 and TRBJ2-7; possible D gene TRBD1, 9 bases. The J call is doubtful: the DNA matches TRBJ2-1 better. This CDR3 has 12 residues. Germline V gene data show CDR1 as ENHRY and CDR2 as SYGVKD. Here the CDR3 reads CVIAGQGDGQFF. DNA of the CDR3: TGTGTCATAGCGGGACAGGGCGACGGGCAGTTCTTC.

This clonotype showed up just once. This rearrangement joins TRBV29-1 to TRBJ2-7; TRBD2 might be the D (6 bases). V shed 7 bases and J shed 4 bases, with 8 bases lying between them. CDR1 SQVTM and CDR2 ANQGSEA come from the germline V gene. The CDR3 length is 10 residues. The CDR3 here is CSGRVYEQYF. CDR3 bases: TGCAGCGGGAGGGTATACGAGCAGTACTTC.